The clone carrying this T cell receptor beta chain was seen only a few times. Its antigen is unknown. Via MiXCR, TCRdb re-called the reads, giving one row per CDR3 protein. The sample lists 40,000 to 60,000 distinct CDR3 sequences; under 25% were seen once. The data were obtained in a study of T cell repertoires in cytomegalovirus infection. On the study more broadly: Peptides in the study included HLA-C-restricted and HLA-B-restricted CMV epitopes. Based on public TCR beta signatures, there were indications of CMV infection and of a matching HLA type. Overall study findings and caveats: The ex vivo response was dominated by HLA-C-restricted CMV-specific TCR beta clonotypes.

Sequenced here: CD8+ T cells from cultured PBMCs, sampled from culture after CMV antigen stimulation. The sequence was obtained from a human donor in good health (CMV status not recorded). Some clones in this sample may be carry-over from other donors' samples.

The CDR3 sequence is CASSPRQGAGVTEAFF. In DNA, the CDR3 is TGTGCCAGCAGTCCCAGACAGGGGGCAGGGGTCACTGAAGCTTTCTTT. The gene calls are TRBV12-3 or TRBV12-4 and TRBJ1-1; the match to TRBD1 covers 10 bases. CDR3 length: 16 amino acids. V dropped 5 bases and J dropped 4; count of bases not matched to a gene: 10.